This T cell receptor (beta chain) was observed in a study of monozygotic twins with inflammatory bowel disease. Notes on the study in general: IBD patients displayed reduced TCRbeta diversity (inverse Simpson) when set against healthy co-twins. Compared with healthy twins, IBD patients shared fewer clonotypes with others, especially with disease activity.

About this clonotype: Its target is not known.

Every TCR library used around 3,400 ng of total RNA. Each UMI, carrying a 6-nucleotide sample barcode, came from template switching. TCRdb reprocessed the 5' RACE reads and reports one entry per CDR3 protein, with no DNA. The sample's table shows approximately 200,000 distinct CDR3 sequences. There are 17 residues in the CDR3. From germline, CDR1 is MGHRA and CDR2 YSYEKL. Specimen: blood. The receptor was isolated from a human donor with ulcerative colitis or Crohn's disease, or a healthy co-twin of an affected twin (not recorded which). This rearrangement joins TRBV4-1 to TRBJ2-7; checking the TCRdb D call of TRBD1 is not possible without DNA. CDR3: CASSQAYGQTLSYEQYF.